Listed below are T cell receptor beta chains from one sample, sequenced in a study of T cells in Graves' hyperthyroidism and ophthalmopathy. Each CDR3 protein is one row after TCRdb ran MiXCR on the multiplex PCR reads. The sample has around 340,000 distinct CDR3 sequences, around 23% seen once. The specimen was blood. Every receptor here comes from a woman aged 45-65 years with Graves' hyperthyroidism. Each CDR3 is given with its conserved first and last residue. The D gene is left open where the match is weak. Size is omitted from some rows. Given values are once, few, many or a class for expanded clones.

abundance: many; d_gene: .; v_gene: TRBV28; j_gene: TRBJ1-1; CDR3nt: TGTGCCACCATTTCCTTGGACGATATGAACACTGAAGCTTTCTTT; CDR3aa: CATISLDDMNTEAFF
abundance: .; d_gene: TRBD1; v_gene: TRBV10-3; j_gene: TRBJ1-1; CDR3nt: TGTGCCATCAGAGGCAGGGGGGGGAACACTGAAGCTTTCTTT; CDR3aa: CAIRGRGGNTEAFF
abundance: few; d_gene: .; v_gene: TRBV28; j_gene: TRBJ1-1; CDR3nt: TGTGCCAGCGTACCCGGGACATCGAACACTGAAGCTTTCTTT; CDR3aa: CASVPGTSNTEAFF
abundance: few; d_gene: .; v_gene: TRBV11-2; j_gene: TRBJ1-2; CDR3nt: TGTGCCAGCAGGCCACCGGGACGGGGTAACGGCTACACCTTC; CDR3aa: CASRPPGRGNGYTF
abundance: many; d_gene: TRBD2; v_gene: TRBV6-1; j_gene: TRBJ2-1; CDR3nt: TGTGCCAGCAGGAGTAGCGGGAGAAAGGATGAGCAGTTCTTC; CDR3aa: CASRSSGRKDEQFF
abundance: many; d_gene: TRBD2; v_gene: TRBV5-1; j_gene: TRBJ2-2; CDR3nt: TGCGCCAGCAGCTATCGACTAGCAGGTAGCGGGGAGCTGTTTTTT; CDR3aa: CASSYRLAGSGELFF
abundance: .; d_gene: TRBD1; v_gene: TRBV4-1; j_gene: TRBJ1-5; CDR3nt: TGCGCCAGCAGCCAAGTACAGGGGAGCAATCAGCCCCAGCATTTT; CDR3aa: CASSQVQGSNQPQHF
abundance: many; d_gene: .; v_gene: TRBV7-9; j_gene: TRBJ2-1; CDR3nt: TGTGCCAGCAGCTCATGGGGGGAGCAGTTCTTC; CDR3aa: CASSSWGEQFF
abundance: many; d_gene: .; v_gene: TRBV20-1; j_gene: TRBJ2-1; CDR3nt: TGCAGTGCTAACGTGGGCGGGGGCCTATACAATGAGCAGTTCTTC; CDR3aa: CSANVGGGLYNEQFF
abundance: many; d_gene: TRBD1; v_gene: TRBV30; j_gene: TRBJ1-6; CDR3nt: TGTGCCTGGAGGTCAGGGGGCGCGAATTCACCCCTCCACTTT; CDR3aa: CAWRSGGANSPLHF
abundance: many; d_gene: TRBD1; v_gene: TRBV20-1; j_gene: TRBJ1-2; CDR3nt: TGCAGTGCTAGAGATCCTGGGACGGGACAGGATGGCTACACCTTC; CDR3aa: CSARDPGTGQDGYTF
abundance: many; d_gene: TRBD1; v_gene: TRBV5-1; j_gene: TRBJ2-3; CDR3nt: TGCGCCAGCAGCCCGTGGGGGGACAGGGCGACAGATACGCAGTATTTT; CDR3aa: CASSPWGDRATDTQYF
abundance: .; d_gene: .; v_gene: TRBV11-2; j_gene: TRBJ2-3; CDR3nt: TGTGCCAGCAGCCAAGCGGATACGAGAGCAGATACGCAGTATTTT; CDR3aa: CASSQADTRADTQYF
abundance: many; d_gene: .; v_gene: TRBV28; j_gene: TRBJ2-3; CDR3nt: TGTGCCAGCAGTTTGGCCTCTAGAAGTGGGGGCACAGATACGCAGTATTTT; CDR3aa: CASSLASRSGGTDTQYF
abundance: many; d_gene: TRBD1; v_gene: TRBV29-1; j_gene: TRBJ2-3; CDR3nt: TGCAGCGTCGACGACAGGGGGCTCTGGGATACGCAGTATTTT; CDR3aa: CSVDDRGLWDTQYF
abundance: many; d_gene: .; v_gene: TRBV5-1; j_gene: TRBJ2-5; CDR3nt: TGTGCCAGCAGCTTAGCCGGGGAGACCCAGTACTTC; CDR3aa: CASSLAGETQYF
abundance: .; d_gene: TRBD1; v_gene: TRBV28; j_gene: TRBJ1-4; CDR3nt: TGTGCCAGCAGCCTCGGGACAGGGGAAACTAATGAAAAACTGTTTTTT; CDR3aa: CASSLGTGETNEKLFF